This entry describes one T cell receptor beta chain. An amount of RNA that ranged from roughly 0.5 to 1 ug was reverse transcribed with random hexamers. Amplification of TCR beta CDR3 spanned 54 Vbeta and 13 Jbeta via immunoSEQ multiplex PCR. TCRdb ran MiXCR on the immunoSEQ multiplex PCR reads and lists one entry per CDR3 protein. The sample has approximately 300,000 distinct CDR3 sequences, about 91% seen once; the top ten hold 0.18%. The data belong to a study of CD8 T cells in Susac syndrome. CD8+ and CD4+ T cells from blood underwent TCR beta sequencing, which was carried out in a high-throughput format. The CDR3 runs to 13 residues. From germline, CDR1 is LNHNV and CDR2 YYDKDF (reference sequence). V shed 8 bases and J 5 bases; nucleotides not matched to a gene: 5.

The chain carries TRBV15 and TRBJ2-3, with 9 bases aligning to TRBD2. The specimen sequenced was CD8+ T cells from PBMCs. The TCR originated in a human donor with multiple sclerosis. DNA for the CDR3: TGTGCCACCGAGCGGGAGGTTGAAGATACGCAGTATTTT. It specifies CATEREVEDTQYF.